The clone carrying this TCR beta chain was seen a single time. Relative to the germline gene, one junction end is altered; a read error may explain this. This entry is derived from a study of TIL therapy for anti-PD-1-resistant metastatic lung cancer. This was the immunoSEQ v3 assay. Profiling relied on immunoSEQ multiplex PCR, and the TCRdb table lists in-frame clones only, not all of them. The sample contains tens of thousands of clones, 69% of which appear only once. Time point denoted: pre-treatment sample, taken before nivolumab and TIL therapy. The sequencing used blood, collected at baseline. This sequence originates from a person between 25 and 80 years old with non-small cell lung cancer.

DNA of the CDR3: TGTGCTAGCAGCCCCCTTTGGGGAGATAGAGATGAGCAGTTCTTC. Protein: CASSPLWGDRDEQFF. V usage is TRBV7-7 and J usage is TRBJ2-1; D perhaps matches TRBD2 (5 bases). CDR1 and CDR2 from the germline V gene are SSHAT and FNYEAQ (reference sequence). This CDR3 spans 15 amino acids.